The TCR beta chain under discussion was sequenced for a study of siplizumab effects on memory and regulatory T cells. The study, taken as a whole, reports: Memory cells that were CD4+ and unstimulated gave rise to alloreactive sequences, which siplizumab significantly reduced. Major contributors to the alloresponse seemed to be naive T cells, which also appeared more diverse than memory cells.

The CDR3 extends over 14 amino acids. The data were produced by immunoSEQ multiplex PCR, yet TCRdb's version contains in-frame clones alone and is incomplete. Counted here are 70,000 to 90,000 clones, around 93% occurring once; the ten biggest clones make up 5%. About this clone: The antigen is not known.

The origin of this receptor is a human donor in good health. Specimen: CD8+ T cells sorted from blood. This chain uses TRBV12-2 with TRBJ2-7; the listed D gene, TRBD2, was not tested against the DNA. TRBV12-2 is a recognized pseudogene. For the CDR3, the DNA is TGTGCAAGTCGCTTCAGCGGGGGGGACCACGAGCAGTACTTC. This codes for CASRFSGGDHEQYF.